These T cell receptor beta chains were read from a single sample in a study of neurological immune-mediated disorders. Each CDR3 protein gets one entry after TCRdb re-called the 5' RACE reads with MiXCR. The sample holds tens of thousands of distinct CDR3 sequences, more than 6% seen once. Specimen: PBMCs. These receptors were obtained from a woman in her thirties or forties in good health. Each CDR3 is given with its conserved first and last residue. Fields, in order: J gene, V gene, clone size, D gene, CDR3 protein, CDR3 DNA. A D gene is named only where the DNA matches it firmly. A row's size may be missing; if present it is once, few, many or a size class.

TRBJ2-7 TRBV5-1 many . CASSWTERALGEQYF TGCGCCAGCAGCTGGACCGAGCGGGCCCTGGGGGAGCAGTACTTC
TRBJ1-6 TRBV9 many . CASSVEPRNSPLHF TGTGCCAGCAGCGTAGAACCCAGGAATTCACCCCTCCACTTT
TRBJ1-2 TRBV29-1 medium-sized TRBD1 CSVDRGRGYTF TGCAGCGTTGACAGGGGGAGAGGCTACACCTTC
TRBJ2-3 TRBV6-4 . . CASSAGVADTQYF TGTGCCAGCAGTGCGGGTGTCGCAGATACGCAGTATTTT
TRBJ1-1 TRBV20-1 many . CSAQEDTYTEAFF TGCAGTGCGCAGGAGGACACCTACACTGAAGCTTTCTTT
TRBJ2-1 TRBV20-1 many . CSARDTQPTGINEQFF TGCAGTGCCCGGGACACTCAGCCCACGGGGATCAATGAGCAGTTCTTC
TRBJ1-5 TRBV10-3 many . CAISDPPGNQPQHF TGTGCCATCAGTGATCCCCCGGGCAATCAGCCCCAGCATTTT
TRBJ2-6 TRBV6-5 many . CASSSPRSTGGVGGANVLTF TGTGCCAGCAGCTCACCTCGGTCGACAGGTGGGGTCGGTGGGGCCAACGTCCTGACTTTC
TRBJ2-3 TRBV12-3/TRBV12-4 many . CASLRGPADTQYF TGTGCCAGCCTCCGGGGACCGGCAGATACGCAGTATTTT
TRBJ2-7 TRBV7-2 many . CASRGGYEQYF TGTGCCAGCAGGGGCGGATACGAGCAGTACTTC
TRBJ2-1 TRBV20-1 many TRBD2 CSARRGTAGESYNEQFF TGCAGTGCTAGAAGAGGAACGGCGGGAGAATCCTACAATGAGCAGTTCTTC
TRBJ2-2 TRBV20-1 many . CSAREGRGNTGELFF TGCAGTGCTAGAGAGGGTCGGGGAAACACCGGGGAGCTGTTTTTT
TRBJ1-1 TRBV19 many . CASSIKGTGWGAASTEAFF TGTGCCAGTAGTATAAAAGGGACCGGGTGGGGGGCCGCCAGCACTGAAGCTTTCTTT
TRBJ2-4 TRBV7-2 many TRBD1 CASSLSTGAKNIQYF TGTGCCAGCAGCTTATCGACAGGGGCCAAAAACATTCAGTACTTC
TRBJ2-1 TRBV5-1 medium-sized TRBD2 CASSRQGLANEGEQFF TGCGCCAGCAGCCGACAAGGACTAGCGAATGAGGGTGAGCAGTTCTTC
TRBJ2-3 TRBV20-1 many . CSARLDLTDTQYF TGCAGTGCTAGATTAGACTTGACAGATACGCAGTATTTT
TRBJ2-7 TRBV5-1 many . CASSYTGMGDEQYF TGCGCCAGCAGCTACACAGGGATGGGGGACGAGCAGTACTTC
TRBJ2-6 TRBV5-1 many . CASSPEGAGANVLTF TGCGCCAGCAGCCCCGAAGGGGCTGGGGCCAACGTCCTGACTTTC
TRBJ2-1 TRBV27 many TRBD1 CASSPPGTGGFDEQFF TGTGCCAGCAGTCCACCCGGGACAGGGGGTTTCGATGAGCAGTTCTTC
TRBJ1-3 TRBV14 many TRBD1 CASSQIQGAGNTIYF TGTGCCAGCAGCCAGATACAGGGGGCTGGAAACACCATATATTTT
TRBJ1-5 TRBV28 many . CASSLTVRGNQPQHF TGTGCCAGCAGCCTGACAGTTCGCGGCAATCAGCCCCAGCATTTT
TRBJ2-2 TRBV20-1 many . CSARPHQNTGELFF TGCAGTGCTAGGCCTCACCAGAACACCGGGGAGCTGTTTTTT
TRBJ1-4 TRBV20-1 many TRBD1 CSASAGGQQNEKLFF TGCAGTGCATCCGCCGGGGGACAGCAAAATGAAAAACTGTTTTTT
TRBJ2-2 TRBV20-1 few TRBD2 CSALPSGRAGELFF TGCAGTGCCCTTCCCAGCGGGAGGGCCGGGGAGCTGTTTTTT
TRBJ2-3 TRBV24-1 . TRBD2 CATSDRTSGRDTQYF TGTGCCACCAGTGATCGGACTAGCGGGAGAGATACGCAGTATTTT
TRBJ2-7 TRBV19 many . CASTLRATGGLSYEQYF TGTGCCAGTACCCTTAGGGCCACAGGAGGACTCTCCTACGAGCAGTACTTC
TRBJ1-4 TRBV5-1 many . CASSVQGTTNEKLFF TGCGCCAGCAGCGTACAGGGTACAACTAATGAAAAACTGTTTTTT
TRBJ2-1 TRBV20-1 many TRBD1 CSATGTGQGNEQFF TGCAGTGCCACCGGGACAGGGCAAGGGAATGAGCAGTTCTTC
TRBJ2-7 TRBV10-2 many TRBD2 CASSPQRELGEQYF TGCGCCAGCAGCCCCCAGCGGGAGCTTGGCGAGCAGTACTTC
TRBJ2-7 TRBV7-2 many . CASSLEKSGIYEQYF TGTGCCAGCAGCTTAGAAAAGTCTGGAATCTACGAGCAGTACTTC
TRBJ2-1 TRBV20-1 many TRBD2 CSARERTSGANEQFF TGCAGTGCTAGAGAACGGACTAGCGGGGCCAATGAGCAGTTCTTC
TRBJ2-5 TRBV7-3 many . CASSFGTQETQYF TGTGCCAGCAGCTTCGGGACTCAAGAGACCCAGTACTTC
TRBJ1-6 TRBV6-1 many TRBD1 CASSERTGYNSPLHF TGTGCCAGCAGTGAAAGGACAGGCTATAATTCACCCCTCCACTTT
TRBJ2-2 TRBV11-1 many TRBD2 CASSLTSGGTGELFF TGTGCCAGCAGCCTAACTAGCGGCGGCACCGGGGAGCTGTTTTTT
TRBJ2-5 TRBV20-1 many TRBD2 CSASTKRERETQYF TGCAGTGCTAGTACTAAGCGGGAACGAGAGACCCAGTACTTC
TRBJ2-7 TRBV7-8 many . CASTPGGSGVYEQYF TGTGCCAGCACCCCAGGGGGGAGTGGGGTCTACGAGCAGTACTTC
TRBJ2-1 TRBV20-1 many TRBD2 CSAREKPGLADINNEQFF TGCAGTGCTAGAGAAAAACCGGGACTAGCGGATATTAACAATGAGCAGTTCTTC
TRBJ1-1 TRBV10-3 many TRBD1 CAISDMTGVNTEAFF TGTGCCATCAGTGATATGACAGGGGTGAACACTGAAGCTTTCTTT
TRBJ2-3 TRBV2 many TRBD2 CASSQGLGTDTQYF TGTGCCAGCAGTCAGGGACTAGGCACAGATACGCAGTATTTT
TRBJ2-3 TRBV7-2 many . CASSSPRESDRADTQYF TGTGCCAGCAGCTCCCCCCGTGAATCCGATCGGGCAGATACGCAGTATTTT
TRBJ2-1 TRBV28 many . CASSVQVTYNEQFF TGTGCCAGCAGCGTACAGGTCACGTACAATGAGCAGTTCTTC
TRBJ2-5 TRBV20-1 many . CSAGLTQETQYF TGCAGTGCCGGACTAACACAAGAGACCCAGTACTTC
TRBJ2-2 TRBV7-3 medium-sized . CASSSSQYAGELFF TGTGCCAGCAGCTCGTCCCAGTACGCCGGGGAGCTGTTTTTT
TRBJ2-1 TRBV20-1 many TRBD2 CSARGYSGSVDEQFF TGCAGTGCTAGGGGTTATAGCGGGAGTGTCGATGAGCAGTTCTTC
TRBJ2-7 TRBV7-2 many TRBD1 CASSPTGASGYEQYF TGTGCCAGCAGCCCAACAGGGGCAAGTGGGTACGAGCAGTACTTC
TRBJ2-1 TRBV14 few TRBD1 CASSLLLDRGGSNEQFF TGTGCCAGCAGCCTCCTCCTCGACAGGGGAGGTTCAAATGAGCAGTTCTTC
TRBJ1-2 TRBV5-1 many . CASSLVDSVYGYTF TGCGCCAGCAGCTTGGTGGACAGTGTCTATGGCTACACCTTC